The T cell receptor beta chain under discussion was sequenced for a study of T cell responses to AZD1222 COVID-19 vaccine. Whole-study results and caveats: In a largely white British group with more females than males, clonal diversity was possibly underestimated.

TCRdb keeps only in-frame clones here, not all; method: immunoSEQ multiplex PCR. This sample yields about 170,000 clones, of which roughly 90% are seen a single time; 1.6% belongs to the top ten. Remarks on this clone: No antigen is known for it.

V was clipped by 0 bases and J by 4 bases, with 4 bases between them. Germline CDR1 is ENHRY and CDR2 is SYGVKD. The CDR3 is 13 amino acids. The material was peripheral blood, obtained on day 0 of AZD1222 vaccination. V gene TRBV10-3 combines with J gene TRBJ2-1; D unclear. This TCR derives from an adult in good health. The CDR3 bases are TGTGCCATCAGTGAGTCGGGATACAATGAGCAGTTCTTC. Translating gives CAISESGYNEQFF.